This T cell receptor beta chain was observed in a study of T cells in Graves' hyperthyroidism and ophthalmopathy. CDR1 and CDR2 (germline): SGHNT, YENEEA. CDR3 length: 15 residues. The TCR beta CDR3 regions underwent amplification using RNA transcripts as the source. Primed by the HTBI set, a first-round RT-PCR was run on the TCR CDR3. TCRdb re-derived calls from the multiplex PCR reads in MiXCR, one entry per CDR3 protein. The sample records 400,000 or so distinct CDR3 sequences, about 14% being singletons. There are a few counts of this clonotype. With a much larger clone just one base away, this may be a read error.

The V gene is TRBV11-3, the J gene TRBJ2-1, with 11 bases lining up with TRBD2. Sequencing was carried out using blood. The receptor was isolated from a man aged 50-59 years with Graves' ophthalmopathy. CDR3 residues: CASSLLAGGDNEQSF. Written as DNA, the CDR3 is TGTGCCAGCAGCTTATTAGCGGGAGGGGACAATGAGCAGTCCTTC.